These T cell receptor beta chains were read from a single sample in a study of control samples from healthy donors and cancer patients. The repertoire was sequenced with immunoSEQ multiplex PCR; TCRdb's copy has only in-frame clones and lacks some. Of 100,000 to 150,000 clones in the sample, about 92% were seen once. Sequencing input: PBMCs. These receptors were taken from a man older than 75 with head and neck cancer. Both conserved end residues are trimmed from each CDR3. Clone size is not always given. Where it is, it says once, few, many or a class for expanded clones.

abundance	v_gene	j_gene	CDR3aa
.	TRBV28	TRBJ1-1	AITGSTEAF
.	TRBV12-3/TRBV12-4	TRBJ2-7	ASGPPDKQY
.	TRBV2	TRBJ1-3	ASSEATGIDTIY
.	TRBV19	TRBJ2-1	ASARQGGSGKVYNEQF
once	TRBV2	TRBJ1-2	ASSSLTGIYGYT
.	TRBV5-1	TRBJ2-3	ASRGSGGHSTDTQY
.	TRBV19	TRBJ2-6	ASSIRRSGANVLT
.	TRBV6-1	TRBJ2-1	ASSDWPLRGSNEQF
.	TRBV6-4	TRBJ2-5	ASSEQSKRKTQY
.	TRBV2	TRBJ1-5	ASTGYNQPQH
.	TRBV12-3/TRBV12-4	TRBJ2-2	ASGNTGELF
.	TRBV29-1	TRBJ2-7	SVFSGSAYEQY
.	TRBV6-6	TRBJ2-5	ASIRGLGSETQY
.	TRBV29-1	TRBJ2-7	SVSLAGVREQY
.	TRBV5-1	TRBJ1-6	ASSLPQGHLNSPLH
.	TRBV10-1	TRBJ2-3	ASRGAGDTQY
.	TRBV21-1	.	ASSKVVGGEGETQY
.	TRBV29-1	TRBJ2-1	SVGVVRRAPNEQF
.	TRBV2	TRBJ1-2	ASSELISQGARGYT
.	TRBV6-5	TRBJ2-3	ASSYRGSRGDTQY
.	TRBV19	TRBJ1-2	ASSTRQLANYGYT
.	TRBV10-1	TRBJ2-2	ASSESRWAGGELF
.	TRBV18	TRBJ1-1	ASSPDRVAEAF
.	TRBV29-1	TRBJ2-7	SVAGTGITYEQY
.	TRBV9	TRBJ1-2	ASSVRGGYGYT
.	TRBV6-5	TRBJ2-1	ASSYRRGSYNEQF
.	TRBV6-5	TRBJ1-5	ASSRGLAGNQPQH
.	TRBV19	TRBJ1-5	ASRPRGGQPQH
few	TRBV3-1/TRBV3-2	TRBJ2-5	ASSQDKLAGETQY
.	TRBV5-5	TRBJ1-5	ASSPGQKQPQH
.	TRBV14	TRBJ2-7	ASSPPGAGREQY
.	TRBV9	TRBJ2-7	ASSVAGQPSSEQY
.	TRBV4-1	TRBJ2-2	ASSQYGRADTGELF
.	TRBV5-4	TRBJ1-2	ASSAPGRNNYGYT
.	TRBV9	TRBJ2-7	ASSARDRGYEQY
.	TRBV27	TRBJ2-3	ASSLLGGWADTQY
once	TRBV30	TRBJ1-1	AWSVGGTAEAF
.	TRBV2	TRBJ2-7	ASNGERYEQY
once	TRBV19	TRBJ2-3	ASSPRQGTDTQY
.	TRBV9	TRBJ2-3	ASSVSGPVTDTQY
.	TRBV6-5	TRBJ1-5	ASTSNSNQPQH
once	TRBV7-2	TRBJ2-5	ASSLFSGNVETQY
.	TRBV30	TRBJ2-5	AWSVSQTQY
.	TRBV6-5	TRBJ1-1	ASPGGPQARTEAF
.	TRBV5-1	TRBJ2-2	ASSLGSKTGELF
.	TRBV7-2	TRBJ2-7	ASSPQSGPYEQY
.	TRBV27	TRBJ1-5	ASSSGLSNQPQH
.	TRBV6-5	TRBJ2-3	ASSYSYQVSTDTQY
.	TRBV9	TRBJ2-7	ASSVGGGTYEQY